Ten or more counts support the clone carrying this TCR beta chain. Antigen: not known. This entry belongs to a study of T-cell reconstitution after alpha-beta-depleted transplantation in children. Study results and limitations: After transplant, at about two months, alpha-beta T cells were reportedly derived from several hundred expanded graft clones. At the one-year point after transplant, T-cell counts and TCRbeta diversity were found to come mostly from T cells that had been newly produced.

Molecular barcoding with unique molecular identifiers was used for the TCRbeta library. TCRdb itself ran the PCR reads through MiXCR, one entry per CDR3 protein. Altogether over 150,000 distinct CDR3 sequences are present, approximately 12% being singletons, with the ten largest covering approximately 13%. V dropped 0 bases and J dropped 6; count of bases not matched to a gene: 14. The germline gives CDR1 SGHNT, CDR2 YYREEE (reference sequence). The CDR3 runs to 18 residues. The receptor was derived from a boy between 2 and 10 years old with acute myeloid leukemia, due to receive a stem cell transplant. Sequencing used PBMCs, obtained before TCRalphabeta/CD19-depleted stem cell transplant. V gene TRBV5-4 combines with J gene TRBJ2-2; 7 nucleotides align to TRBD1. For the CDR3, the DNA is TGTGCCAGCAGCTTGGGGACAGGTGGTAAAGCTAAGGCCGGGGAGCTGTTTTTT. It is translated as CASSLGTGGKAKAGELFF.